This TCR beta chain came from a study of long-term antiretroviral therapy in people with HIV. Study results and limitations: Controls exceeded HIV repertoires in CDR3 length range.

immunoSEQ v3.0 was run at survey level. The protocol was immunoSEQ multiplex PCR, while the TCRdb copy is restricted to in-frame clones and leaves out a portion. The sample consists of 15,000 to 20,000 clones, 70% to 90% of them appearing once. Turning to this clone: The antigen remains undetermined.

The length of the CDR3 is 15 residues. Trimming stripped 4 bases from V and 5 bases from J, with 17 bases between. Germline V gene lookup returns CDR1 MGHRA and CDR2 YSYEKL. No fewer than two post-ART and no fewer than one pre-ART PBMC samples existed for each donor. Treatment for every participant with HIV took place in the United States. The specimen was unsorted PBMCs, collected 0.6 years after starting antiretroviral therapy. The chain employs TRBV4-1 and TRBJ2-5, with a tentative D call TRBD1 (7 bases). This TCR was recovered from a woman between 18 and 29 years old with HIV. The CDR3 DNA reads TGCGCCAGCAGCCTTCAGTCCAGGGGGAGGGAGACCCAGTACTTC. Translated: CASSLQSRGRETQYF.